The next 26 T cell receptor beta chains were all read from a single sample in a study of chemoradiotherapy in HPV16-positive cancers. TCRdb's table, derived via immunoSEQ multiplex PCR, lists solely in-frame clones and lacks some. Of 55,000 to 85,000 clones listed, around nine tenths were seen once; the top ten hold under 4.5%. Material: blood, obtained from a patient who underwent chemoradiotherapy. These receptor sequences come from a human donor with HPV-associated anogenital cancer.

J is TRBJ2-1 and V is TRBV5-4; no definite D call. The germline CDR1 and CDR2 sequences are SGHNT and YYREEE (reference sequence). This CDR3 is 11 amino acids long. V gave up 3 bases and J gave up 9 bases, with 7 bases separating them. CDR3 region: CASSYVSEQFF. The CDR3 DNA follows: TGTGCCAGCAGCTACGTCTCTGAGCAGTTCTTC.

The CDR3 loop reads CASSLETLGLISGEQYF. The CDR3 DNA reads TGTGCCAGCAGCTTAGAGACTCTGGGACTCATCTCCGGAGAGCAGTACTTC. The V gene is TRBV11-2, the J gene TRBJ2-7; perhaps TRBD2 as D (6 bases). The CDR3 is 17 amino acids. Germline V lookup: CDR1 SGHAT, CDR2 FQNNGV. Trimming cost V 0 bases and J 7 bases, with 22 bases left between them.

The rearrangement joins TRBV27 to TRBJ2-1; 8 nucleotides match TRBD2. J lost 3 bases, V lost 3 bases, and 4 bases had no gene match. The CDR3 is 15 residues long. Germline lookup yields CDR1 MNHEY and CDR2 SMNVEV (reference sequence). The CDR3, as DNA: TGTGCCAGCAGTTTGAGCGGGAGTGGCTACAATGAGCAGTTCTTC. Translating gives CASSLSGSGYNEQFF.

The gene calls are TRBV5-5 and TRBJ1-2; maybe TRBD1 (5 bases). Germline V gene sequence: CDR1 SGHKS, CDR2 YYEKEE (reference sequence). The CDR3 is 14 residues long. V dropped 1 base and J dropped 4 bases, with 11 bases sitting between them. CDR3: CASSLSGLGYGYTF. CDR3 in DNA: TGTGCCAGCAGCTTGTCAGGGCTCGGCTATGGCTACACCTTC.

This clone was observed a single time. V is TRBV6-1 and J is TRBJ1-1; D is ambiguous. The CDR3 consists of 13 residues. Germline loops: CDR1 MNHNS, CDR2 SASEGT. The germline V and J ends were trimmed by 5 bases and 3 bases, with 10 bases remaining between them. CDR3 sequence reads: CASSPRLDTEAFF. In nucleotides, the CDR3 is TGTGCCAGCAGTCCACGGTTGGACACTGAAGCTTTCTTT.

The genes are TRBV2 and TRBJ2-7, with 7 bases fitting TRBD1. The ends lost 3 bases at V and 5 bases at J; junction bases unmatched: 7. The CDR3 extends over 14 amino acids. Germline lookup yields CDR1 SNHLY and CDR2 FYNNEI. Written as DNA, the CDR3 is TGTGCCAGCAGTGAGGGGACAGTCTTTGACGAGCAGTACTTC. Translating gives CASSEGTVFDEQYF.

The V gene is TRBV5-1, the J gene TRBJ2-3; D possibly corresponds to TRBD1 (7 bases). The V end was cut by 4 bases, the J end by 1 base, with 13 bases between. The germline V gene encodes CDR1 SGHRS and CDR2 YFSETQ. This CDR3 comprises 15 residues. The CDR3 sequence is CASSPRGAGTDTQYF. The CDR3 nucleotides are TGCGCCAGCAGCCCCAGGGGGGCGGGCACAGATACGCAGTATTTT.

The V call is TRBV7-9, the J call TRBJ2-1; D unclear. V was cut by 1 base and J by 9 bases, with 10 bases left in between. Germline assignment: CDR1 SEHNR and CDR2 FQNEAQ (reference sequence). The CDR3 has 13 amino acids. In nucleotides, the CDR3 is TGTGCCAGCAGCTTAGACGAAGGTAGTGAGCAGTTCTTC. It codes for CASSLDEGSEQFF.

This clone was seen only once. V gene TRBV6-6 combines with J gene TRBJ1-1; D call uncertain. The CDR3 sequence is 15 residues long. Trimming took 6 bases from V and 1 from J, leaving 15 bases between them. CDR1 MNHNY and CDR2 SVGAGI come from the germline V gene (reference sequence). Here the CDR3 reads CASSLSGAGNTEAFF. The CDR3, as DNA: TGTGCCAGCAGCCTCTCAGGAGCGGGGAACACTGAAGCTTTCTTT.

J is TRBJ1-2 and V is TRBV18, with 11 bases lining up with TRBD1. The length of the CDR3 is 14 residues. The trim removed 2 bases at V and 4 bases at J, leaving 0 bases unmatched. CDR1 KGHSH and CDR2 LQKENI come from the germline V gene. This chain's CDR3 is CASSPGTGGYGYTF. Written as DNA, the CDR3 is TGTGCCAGCTCACCAGGGACAGGGGGCTATGGCTACACCTTC.

This clone appeared once. The rearrangement joins TRBV11-2 to TRBJ2-3; D may be TRBD2 (6 bases). Looked up from germline, CDR1 is SGHAT and CDR2 is FQNNGV. The CDR3 spans 15 residues. The V and J ends lost 1 base and 2 bases respectively, with 10 bases between them. DNA for the CDR3: TGTGCCAGCAGCTTAGGCGGGCGGGACACAGATACGCAGTATTTT. It yields the protein CASSLGGRDTDTQYF. Full variable domain (outside the CDR3, taken from reference TRBV11-2 and TRBJ2-3): EAGVAQSPRYKIIEKRQSVAFWCNPISGHATLYWYQQILGQGPKLLIQFQNNGVVDDSQLPKDRFSAERLKGVDSTLKIQPAKLEDSAVYLCASSLGGRDTDTQYFGPGTRLTVL.

The chain recombines TRBV19 with TRBJ2-7; 7 bases are shared with TRBD1. This CDR3 has 15 residues. Germline CDR1 and CDR2: LNHDA and SQIVND (reference sequence). After removal of 5 bases from V and 3 bases from J, the junction contained 10 bases not matched to a gene. The CDR3 spells CASSDWGQSYYEQYF. The CDR3 DNA reads as TGTGCCAGTAGTGACTGGGGACAGAGTTACTACGAGCAGTACTTC.

The chain joins TRBV6-5 to TRBJ1-1, with 7 bases fitting TRBD1. Germline loops: CDR1 MNHEY, CDR2 SVGAGI. V dropped 7 bases and J dropped 5; count of bases not matched to a gene: 7. The CDR3 consists of 13 residues. CDR3 loop: CASNQGVRTEAFF. As DNA, the CDR3 is TGTGCCAGCAACCAGGGGGTGAGAACTGAAGCTTTCTTT.

The chain uses TRBV4-2 and TRBJ1-1; D gene unclear. The CDR3 totals 11 residues. Germline CDR1 is LGHNA and CDR2 is YNFKEQ. Deletions cut 5 bases from V and 6 bases from J, with 7 bases between. In DNA, the CDR3 is TGTGCCAGCAGCACCCAGGCTGAAGCTTTCTTT. Translation: CASSTQAEAFF.

The chain joins TRBV11-2 to TRBJ2-7; D is possibly TRBD2 (6 bases). This CDR3 contains 13 residues. Trimming pared 7 bases from V and 5 bases from J, leaving 15 bases between. Germline values: CDR1 SGHAT, CDR2 FQNNGV. This CDR3 is CASTTGVAHEQYF. CDR3 in DNA: TGTGCCAGCACCACGGGAGTAGCCCACGAGCAGTACTTC.

The gene calls are TRBV21-1 and TRBJ2-3. TRBV21-1 is a known pseudogene. This CDR3 spans 14 amino acids. The CDR3 DNA reads as TGTGCCAGCAGCAACGAAGGATGCACAGATACGCAGTATTTT. The encoded protein is CASSNEGCTDTQYF.

The V call is TRBV28, the J call TRBJ1-4; D is possibly TRBD1 (5 bases). Trimming took 3 bases from V and 0 from J, leaving 11 bases between them. This CDR3 has 16 amino acids. Per the germline V gene, CDR1 is MDHEN and CDR2 is SYDVKM. In nucleotides, the CDR3 is TGTGCCAGCAGTTTTTCAGGGAGTGCAACTAATGAAAAACTGTTTTTT. It specifies CASSFSGSATNEKLFF.

The chain employs TRBV19 and TRBJ1-1; the D is unclear. Looked up from germline, CDR1 is LNHDA and CDR2 is SQIVND (reference sequence). CDR3 length: 15 amino acids. V lost 5 bases, J lost 1 base, and 14 bases lay in between. This CDR3 reads CASSPRTVGNTEAFF. The CDR3 DNA sequence: TGTGCCAGTAGTCCCCGGACGGTGGGGAACACTGAAGCTTTCTTT.

This clone showed up just once. The gene calls are TRBV10-1 and TRBJ1-6; D might be TRBD1 (6 bases). There are 13 residues in the CDR3. The germline V gene has CDR1 WNHNN and CDR2 SYGVQD (reference sequence). Trimming removed 9 bases from V and 3 bases from J, with 9 bases in between. The CDR3 region has the DNA TGCGCCAGTAACAGGGACTATAATTCACCCCTCCACTTT. This sequence encodes CASNRDYNSPLHF.

V and J are TRBV11-3 and TRBJ2-1; 8 positions agree with TRBD2. J was trimmed by 13 bases and V by 1 base; bases with no gene match: 6. Per germline, CDR1 SGHNT and CDR2 YENEEA. The CDR3 sequence is 13 residues long. The CDR3: CASSLASREGQFF. The CDR3 bases are TGTGCCAGCAGCTTAGCTTCCCGGGAGGGTCAGTTCTTC.

The chain is built from TRBV4-1 and TRBJ2-5, with TRBD1 matching 8 bases. With the DNA end fitting TRBJ2-7 better, the J assignment may be wrong. Germline assignment: CDR1 MGHRA and CDR2 YSYEKL. This CDR3 contains 18 residues. As DNA, the CDR3 is TGCGCCAGCAGCCAAGGGCCTGGCGGACAGGGCGCTTCCTACGAGCAGTACTTC. This encodes CASSQGPGGQGASYEQYF.

The V gene is TRBV6-1, the J gene TRBJ2-7, with D possibly called TRBD1 or TRBD2 (5 bases each). Per the germline V gene, CDR1 is MNHNS and CDR2 is SASEGT. The CDR3 consists of 13 residues. V was clipped by 10 bases and J by 1 base, with 14 bases between them. Written as DNA, the CDR3 is TGTGCCACCAAATGGGACCCATCCTACGAGCAGTACTTC. It codes for CATKWDPSYEQYF.

This sequence joins TRBV19 and TRBJ1-1, with D unclear. V was cut by 6 bases and J by 3 bases, with 23 bases left in between. This CDR3 spans 17 amino acids. Germline V gives CDR1 LNHDA, CDR2 SQIVND (reference sequence). The CDR3, as DNA: TGTGCCAGTAGGCCTCCCCCAATGACCGTAATGGACACTGAAGCTTTCTTT. Protein sequence: CASRPPPMTVMDTEAFF.

A note on this clone: The junction and the germline gene differ at one end; a read error may be behind it. The rearrangement links TRBV7-9 to TRBJ2-3, with 9 bases identical to TRBD2. The germline V gene has CDR1 SEHNR and CDR2 FQNEAQ (reference sequence). The CDR3 contains 13 residues. In nucleotides, the CDR3 is TGTGCCAGCAGCAGGGAATCGGGACTAGCTGCCGATTTT. Its protein product is CASSRESGLAADF.

This sequence joins TRBV27 and TRBJ1-3; unclear D gene. Germline assignment: CDR1 MNHEY and CDR2 SMNVEV (reference sequence). The CDR3 runs to 15 residues. V gave up 4 bases and J gave up 0 bases, with 10 bases separating them. The CDR3 nucleotides are TGTGCCAGCAGTTACCGACTGAGCTCTGGAAACACCATATATTTT. As protein: CASSYRLSSGNTIYF.

The J gene is TRBJ2-3, the V gene TRBV10-1, with D unresolved. Germline V gene sequence: CDR1 WNHNN, CDR2 SYGVQD (reference sequence). V gave up 6 bases and J gave up 2 bases, with 12 bases separating them. CDR3 length: 14 residues. The CDR3 region has the DNA TGCGCCAGCAGCCGCGGCCTACTCACAGATACGCAGTATTTT. This codes for CASSRGLLTDTQYF.